The 26 T cell receptor beta chains below were found in one sample sequenced in a study of blood T cell repertoires in COVID-19. This table comes from immunoSEQ multiplex PCR, and its TCRdb copy is limited to in-frame clones, with some not included. The data contain roughly 100,000 clones, 84% of them singletons. The sequenced sample consisted of peripheral blood. The origin of the receptors is a man aged 35 to 55 with active or convalescent COVID-19.

The chain employs TRBV5-1 and TRBJ1-3, with 9 nucleotides matching TRBD1. V trimming: 4 bases; J trimming: 0 bases; junction bases outside the gene matches: 8. The CDR3 runs 17 residues. CDR1 and CDR2 (germline): SGHRS, YFSETQ. CDR3 in amino acids: CASSRRDRDHSGNTIYF. The DNA of the CDR3 is TGCGCCAGCAGCCGCCGGGACAGGGACCACTCTGGAAACACCATATATTTT.

The CDR3, as DNA: TGTGCCAGCAAACTAGCGGCGAACACCGGGGAGCTGTTTTTT. Protein sequence: CASKLAANTGELFF. This rearrangement joins TRBV9 to TRBJ2-2, with TRBD2 identical over 8 bases. The CDR3 runs to 14 residues. The V gene's germline CDR1 is SGDLS and CDR2 YYNGEE. Germline trimming cut 6 bases from V and 0 bases from J; bases unmatched to any gene: 1. The full variable domain, completed using reference TRBV9 and TRBJ2-2, is DSGVTQTPKHLITATGQRVTLRCSPRSGDLSVYWYQQSLDQGLQFLIQYYNGEERAKGNILERFSAQQFPDLHSELNLSSLELGDSALYFCASKLAANTGELFFGEGSRLTVL.

The chain couples TRBV11-2 to TRBJ2-2; 10 positions agree with TRBD2. J lost 7 bases, V lost 0 bases, and 2 bases had no gene match. Germline CDR1 is SGHAT and CDR2 is FQNNGV. The CDR3 loop spans 15 amino acids. The CDR3 sequence: CASSLEPSGGGELFF. CDR3 bases: TGTGCCAGCAGCTTAGAACCTAGCGGGGGCGGGGAGCTGTTTTTT.

About this clone: At the DNA level, this CDR3 is encoded by other sequences in the same sample as well. This sequence joins TRBV12-3 or TRBV12-4 and TRBJ1-1; TRBD1 is a possible D gene (6 bases). Deletions cut 5 bases from V and 4 bases from J, with 8 bases between. The CDR3 spans 12 residues. CDR3 amino acids: CASSLRGTEAFF. In DNA, the CDR3 is TGTGCCAGCAGTCTCAGGGGCACTGAAGCTTTCTTT.

The CDR3: CSATEGYGYTF. As DNA, the CDR3 is TGCAGTGCGACGGAGGGGTATGGCTACACCTTC. The rearrangement joins TRBV20-1 to TRBJ1-2; D is possibly TRBD1 (5 bases). Germline V gene lookup returns CDR1 DFQATT and CDR2 SNEGSKA (reference sequence). This CDR3 is 11 amino acids long. V gave up 6 bases and J gave up 5 bases, with 10 bases separating them.

In this sample, this clone turned up once. CDR3 sequence (DNA): TGTGCCAGCAGTAGGACAGGGCCCGCTGAAGCTTTCTTT. This gives the protein CASSRTGPAEAFF. The chain carries TRBV2 and TRBJ1-1; 8 nucleotides match TRBD1. The ends lost 5 bases at V and 6 bases at J; junction bases unmatched: 5. Germline CDR1 SNHLY, CDR2 FYNNEI. CDR3 length: 13 amino acids.

The chain carries TRBV6-5 and TRBJ1-1, with D maybe TRBD1 (6 bases). Germline values: CDR1 MNHEY, CDR2 SVGAGI. This CDR3 is built from 13 residues. Trimming left V 5 bases short and J 1 base short, with 8 bases between. This CDR3 reads CASSRQENTEAFF. In nucleotides, the CDR3 is TGTGCCAGCAGTCGACAGGAGAACACTGAAGCTTTCTTT.

This clone turned up a few times. The chain joins TRBV6-5 to TRBJ2-2, with D perhaps matching TRBD2 (6 bases). Trimming left V 0 bases short and J 2 bases short, with 10 bases between. The CDR3 spans 16 residues. The V gene's germline CDR1 is MNHEY and CDR2 SVGAGI. DNA of the CDR3: TGTGCCAGCAGTTACTCGATCGGGAGTAACACCGGGGAGCTGTTTTTT. It is translated as CASSYSIGSNTGELFF.

The chain links TRBV7-3 to TRBJ1-1; D call uncertain. The germline gives CDR1 SGHTA, CDR2 FQGTGA. The CDR3 is 13 amino acids. V lost 1 base and J lost 1, with 4 bases in between. The CDR3 coding sequence is TGTGCCAGCAGCTTAAGAGGGAACACTGAAGCTTTCTTT. Translating gives CASSLRGNTEAFF.

The V and J genes are TRBV7-2 and TRBJ2-7, with D uncertain. The germline gives CDR1 SGHTA, CDR2 FQGNSA. Trimming took off 5 bases at V and 2 bases at J, with 7 bases between the two ends. CDR3 length: 12 residues. The CDR3 loop is CASSGSAYEQYF. The CDR3 bases are TGTGCCAGCAGCGGCTCCGCCTACGAGCAGTACTTC.

The J gene is TRBJ2-3, the V gene TRBV6-5, with 10 positions matching TRBD2. The germline V gene has CDR1 MNHEY and CDR2 SVGAGI. Trimming at V came to 6 bases and at J to 6 bases, leaving 6 bases not matched to a gene. This CDR3 region has 14 residues. CDR3 sequence: CASSQRGGMDTQYF. The CDR3 DNA reads as TGTGCCAGCAGCCAGCGGGGGGGCATGGATACGCAGTATTTT.

This clone was seen a single time. This chain uses TRBV7-6 with TRBJ2-2; maybe TRBD2 (6 bases). With 2 bases removed from V and 1 base from J, the gap between germline ends came to 23 bases. Germline CDR1 and CDR2: SGHVS and FNYEAQ. The CDR3 covers 20 residues. The CDR3 region has the DNA TGTGCCAGCAGCTTAATAGCCCAGACGGGCGGGGTGCTGAACACCGGGGAGCTGTTTTTT. Translated: CASSLIAQTGGVLNTGELFF.

The chain combines TRBV7-9 with TRBJ1-6; D not resolved. The CDR3 length is 15 residues. The germline V gene has CDR1 SEHNR and CDR2 FQNEAQ (reference sequence). V lost 1 base, J lost 4 bases, and 8 bases lay in between. CDR3 sequence (DNA): TGTGCCAGCAGCTTAGTAGCCTTATATAATTCACCCCTCCACTTT. Translated: CASSLVALYNSPLHF. The whole variable domain, filled in from reference TRBV7-9 and TRBJ1-6, reads DTGVSQNPRHKITKRGQNVTFRCDPISEHNRLYWYRQTLGQGPEFLTYFQNEAQLEKSRLLSDRFSAERPKGSFSTLEIQRTEQGDSAMYLCASSLVALYNSPLHFGNGTRLTVT.

The chain links TRBV6-5 to TRBJ1-1, with 8 bases fitting TRBD1. This CDR3 is 13 amino acids long. Germline trimming cut 2 bases from V and 5 bases from J; bases unmatched to any gene: 1. Germline V gives CDR1 MNHEY, CDR2 SVGAGI. Written as DNA, the CDR3 is TGTGCCAGCAGTTACAGGGACAGGACTGAAGCTTTCTTT. It specifies CASSYRDRTEAFF.

The V call is TRBV7-2, the J call TRBJ1-2; D might be TRBD1 (5 bases). Germline V gene data show CDR1 as SGHTA and CDR2 as FQGNSA. V lost 1 base and J 5 bases, leaving 5 bases between the germline ends. The CDR3 is made up of 12 amino acids. CDR3: CASSLEGYGYTF. Written as DNA, the CDR3 is TGTGCCAGCAGCTTAGAGGGGTATGGCTACACCTTC.

V and J are TRBV30 and TRBJ1-6; D gene ambiguous. Per germline, CDR1 GTSNPN and CDR2 SVGIG (reference sequence). With 2 bases removed from V and 14 bases from J, the gap between germline ends came to 7 bases. The CDR3 sequence is 10 residues long. CDR3 in DNA: TGTGCCTGGAGTTCCGGGACCCTCCACTTT. Its protein product is CAWSSGTLHF.

The chain uses TRBV7-9 and TRBJ2-7; D remains unclear. The CDR3 extends over 16 amino acids. Trimming cost V 2 bases and J 5 bases, with 19 bases left between them. Germline values: CDR1 SEHNR, CDR2 FQNEAQ (reference sequence). This chain's CDR3 is CASSLPVAHIDDEQYF. CDR3 coding DNA: TGTGCCAGCAGCTTACCCGTCGCCCACATCGATGACGAGCAGTACTTC. The full variable domain, in which reference TRBV7-9 and TRBJ2-7 provide the parts outside the CDR3, is DTGVSQNPRHKITKRGQNVTFRCDPISEHNRLYWYRQTLGQGPEFLTYFQNEAQLEKSRLLSDRFSAERPKGSFSTLEIQRTEQGDSAMYLCASSLPVAHIDDEQYFGPGTRLTVT.

This clone was recorded only once. This rearrangement joins TRBV4-2 to TRBJ2-1; tentatively, D is TRBD2 (6 bases). V was clipped by 0 bases and J by 7 bases, with 13 bases between them. Per the germline V gene, CDR1 is LGHNA and CDR2 is YNFKEQ. The CDR3 covers 15 residues. The chain's CDR3 is CASSQERHAGNEQFF. CDR3 DNA: TGTGCCAGCAGCCAAGAACGCCACGCGGGGAATGAGCAGTTCTTC.

The chain employs TRBV7-9 and TRBJ1-5; 9 bases agree with TRBD1. The V gene end was trimmed by 4 bases and the J gene end by 6 bases; junction bases not matched to a gene: 7. This CDR3 region has 15 residues. Germline V CDR1 and CDR2: SEHNR, FQNEAQ (reference sequence). CDR3 nucleotide sequence: TGTGCCAGCAGCTGGGGGACAGGGTTGAGTCAGCCCCAGCATTTT. Translated, it gives CASSWGTGLSQPQHF.

The V gene is TRBV30, the J gene TRBJ1-5, with 9 positions matching TRBD1. V shed 5 bases, J shed 3 bases, and the junction held 2 bases outside the gene matches. Germline lookup yields CDR1 GTSNPN and CDR2 SVGIG (reference sequence). The CDR3 consists of 13 residues. CDR3 nucleotides: TGTGCCTGGGGGACAGGGCTCAATCAGCCCCAGCATTTT. Amino acids: CAWGTGLNQPQHF.

This chain joins TRBV2 and TRBJ2-1; 9 bases map to TRBD1. Germline assignment: CDR1 SNHLY and CDR2 FYNNEI. CDR3 length: 15 residues. Trimming took 6 bases from V and 6 from J; bases not matched to a gene: 9. DNA for the CDR3: TGTGCCAGCAGCAAAGGGGACAGGGAAGGCAATGAGCAGTTCTTC. Its protein product is CASSKGDREGNEQFF.

The chain joins TRBV7-7 to TRBJ1-2; tentative D call: TRBD1 (5 bases). Trimming removed 0 bases from V and 8 bases from J, with 19 bases in between. Germline V gives CDR1 SSHAT, CDR2 FNYEAQ (reference sequence). This CDR3 has 16 residues. The CDR3: CASSLAFGGGPEGYTF. The CDR3, as DNA: TGTGCCAGCAGCTTAGCCTTTGGGGGGGGTCCGGAGGGCTACACCTTC.

The chain employs TRBV11-2 and TRBJ1-1; 11 bases map to TRBD1. Germline assignment: CDR1 SGHAT and CDR2 FQNNGV. V lost 4 bases, J lost 2 bases, and 9 bases stayed unmatched. The CDR3 runs 17 residues. The CDR3 here is CASSYRDRGIINTEAFF. The CDR3, as DNA: TGTGCCAGCAGCTACCGGGACAGGGGGATCATTAACACTGAAGCTTTCTTT.

J is TRBJ1-5 and V is TRBV7-6, with 12 bases matching TRBD1. V lost 3 bases and J lost 6; bases outside the gene matches: 3. This CDR3 has 15 residues. CDR1 is SGHVS and CDR2 is FNYEAQ in the germline V gene. As DNA, the CDR3 is TGTGCCAGCAGCTTGGGACAGGGGGCTGGTCAGCCCCAGCATTTT. Its protein product is CASSLGQGAGQPQHF.

The rearrangement joins TRBV11-2 to TRBJ2-7; a weak D match, TRBD2 (6 bases). V shed 2 bases and J shed 2 bases, with 13 bases lying between them. This CDR3 has 15 amino acids. Germline V lookup: CDR1 SGHAT, CDR2 FQNNGV. In DNA form, the CDR3 reads TGTGCCAGCAGCTTAAATCAGGGAGGCCCCTACGAGCAGTACTTC. Protein: CASSLNQGGPYEQYF.

The CDR3 protein is CASSRGTSGGRTLYNEQFF. The DNA for the CDR3 is TGTGCCAGCAGCAGAGGGACTAGCGGGGGACGCACTCTCTACAATGAGCAGTTCTTC. The chain is built from TRBV5-6 and TRBJ2-1; 14 bases agree with TRBD2. V was clipped by 4 bases and J by 3 bases; unmatched bases: 12. This CDR3 has 19 residues. Germline values: CDR1 SGHDT, CDR2 YYEEEE.